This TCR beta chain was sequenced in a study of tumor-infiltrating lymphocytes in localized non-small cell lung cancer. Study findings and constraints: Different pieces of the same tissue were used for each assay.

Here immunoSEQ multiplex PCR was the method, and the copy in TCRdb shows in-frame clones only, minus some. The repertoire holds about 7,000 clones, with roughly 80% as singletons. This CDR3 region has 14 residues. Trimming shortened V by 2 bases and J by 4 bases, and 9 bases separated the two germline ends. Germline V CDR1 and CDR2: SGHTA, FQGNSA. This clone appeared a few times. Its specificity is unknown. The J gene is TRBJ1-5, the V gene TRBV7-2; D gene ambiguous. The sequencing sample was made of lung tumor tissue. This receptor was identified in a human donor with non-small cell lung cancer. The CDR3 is CASSLRTPNQPQHF. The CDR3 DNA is TGTGCCAGCAGCTTACGGACTCCTAATCAGCCCCAGCATTTT.